The 25 T cell receptor beta chains in this list originate from one sample, sequenced in a study of cytomegalovirus exposure and HLA in healthy donors. With 60 Vbeta and 13 Jbeta primers, the PCR was carried out. TCRdb's copy holds only in-frame clones and misses some; the assay was immunoSEQ multiplex PCR. The profile shows 99,000 or so clones, 9.5% to 13% of them singletons. What was sequenced was PBMCs. These receptors all stem from a man aged 40-50 years in good health and CMV-seropositive.

This clone was detected a few times. The chain joins TRBV6-6 to TRBJ2-1; no definite D call. The CDR3 length is 11 residues. V was pared by 4 bases and J by 10 bases, with 8 bases between. The V gene's germline CDR1 is MNHNY and CDR2 SVGAGI (reference sequence). DNA of the CDR3: TGTGCCAGCAGTTTACCCCGGGAGCAGTTCTTC. This translates into CASSLPREQFF.

This clone was found a few times. The chain combines TRBV4-1 with TRBJ2-3, with 11 bases lining up with TRBD2. The ends lost 3 bases at V and 5 bases at J; junction bases unmatched: 7. Germline V gene data show CDR1 as MGHRA and CDR2 as YSYEKL. The CDR3 has 16 residues. In DNA form, the CDR3 reads TGCGCCAGCAGCCACCCACTAGCGGGAGTTATAGATACGCAGTATTTT. Its protein product is CASSHPLAGVIDTQYF.

The chain's CDR3 is CSAADRASGYTF. DNA of the CDR3: TGCAGCGCTGCGGACAGGGCGAGTGGCTACACCTTC. The J gene is TRBJ1-2, the V gene TRBV29-1; 8 bases align to TRBD1. The CDR3 consists of 12 residues. V dropped 7 bases and J dropped 7; count of bases not matched to a gene: 8. CDR1 is SQVTM, CDR2 ANQGSEA, per germline. The full variable domain, rest sourced from reference TRBV29-1 and TRBJ1-2, is SAVISQKPSRDICQRGTSLTIQCQVDSQVTMMFWYRQQPGQSLTLIATANQGSEATYESGFVIDKFPISRPNLTFSTLTVSNMSPEDSSIYLCSAADRASGYTFGSGTRLTVV.

This clone turned up a few times. The chain uses TRBV2 and TRBJ2-1; TRBD1 matches 12 bases. CDR1 is SNHLY and CDR2 is FYNNEI in the germline V gene. Trimming at V came to 2 bases and at J to 8 bases, leaving 7 bases not matched to a gene. The CDR3 sequence is 16 residues long. The CDR3 DNA reads as TGTGCCAGCAGTGAAACGCGGGGGACAGGGGGCCATGAGCAGTTCTTC. Protein product: CASSETRGTGGHEQFF.

The chain combines TRBV5-6 with TRBJ2-7, with TRBD1 matching 7 bases. The length of the CDR3 is 16 residues. CDR1 and CDR2 from the germline V gene are SGHDT and YYEEEE. V was pared by 0 bases and J by 1 base, with 7 bases of the junction left unmatched. This CDR3 is CASSLGDRVQSYEQYF. In DNA form, the CDR3 reads TGTGCCAGCAGCTTGGGGGACAGAGTCCAATCCTACGAGCAGTACTTC.

This clone was seen a handful of times. For the CDR3, the DNA is TGTGCCAGTAGTATCCCGGGAGTTCGTTCAACCGGGGAGCTGTTTTTT. Translation: CASSIPGVRSTGELFF. The gene calls are TRBV19 and TRBJ2-2, with a weak D call TRBD2 (6 bases). Trimming took 3 bases from V and 5 from J, leaving 16 bases between them. The CDR3 consists of 16 residues. The germline gives CDR1 LNHDA, CDR2 SQIVND (reference sequence). The whole variable domain, remainder taken from reference TRBV19 and TRBJ2-2, is DGGITQSPKYLFRKEGQNVTLSCEQNLNHDAMYWYRQDPGQGLRLIYYSQIVNDFQKGDIAEGYSVSREKKESFPLTVTSAQKNPTAFYLCASSIPGVRSTGELFFGEGSRLTVL.

This chain's CDR3 is CASSSLARVGETQYF. The CDR3 bases are TGCGCCAGCAGCTCATTAGCCCGGGTGGGAGAGACCCAGTACTTC. The rearrangement uses TRBV5-1 and TRBJ2-5; D unresolved. Germline CDR1 is SGHRS and CDR2 is YFSETQ. The CDR3 contains 15 residues. V was clipped by 3 bases and J by 4 bases, with 16 bases between them.

The chain recombines TRBV2 with TRBJ2-2; the match to TRBD2 covers 11 bases. Losses at the gene ends were 5 bases for V and 7 bases for J; bases not matched to a gene: 6. The CDR3 loop spans 15 amino acids. Per the germline V gene, CDR1 is SNHLY and CDR2 is FYNNEI. This CDR3 is CASSIAGGPNGELFF. CDR3 in DNA: TGTGCCAGCAGTATAGCGGGAGGGCCAAACGGGGAGCTGTTTTTT.

The table lists this clone with a few counts. The V gene is TRBV5-4, the J gene TRBJ2-5, with 8 bases identical to TRBD2. The J call is uncertain, as TRBJ2-7 better fits the DNA end. Germline V gives CDR1 SGHNT, CDR2 YYREEE (reference sequence). CDR3 length: 13 residues. CDR3 protein: CASSSGLAYEQYF. The CDR3 DNA sequence: TGTGCCAGCAGCTCGGGACTAGCCTACGAGCAGTACTTC.

V usage is TRBV5-1 and J usage is TRBJ1-6; 7 bases fit TRBD1. The trim removed 7 bases at V and 10 bases at J, leaving 8 bases unmatched. The CDR3 sequence is 13 residues long. Germline V gene data show CDR1 as SGHRS and CDR2 as YFSETQ. The CDR3 protein is CASGYDRDSPLHF. For the CDR3, the DNA is TGCGCCAGCGGATACGACAGGGACTCACCCCTCCACTTT.

In this sample, this clone turned up a few times. This chain connects TRBV6-1 to TRBJ1-1, with unresolved D. CDR1 is MNHNS, CDR2 SASEGT, per germline. This CDR3 has 13 residues. V was shortened by 4 bases and J by 2 bases, with 8 bases between the two germline ends. The CDR3 region has the DNA TGTGCCAGCAGTGTTTCAGTTAACACTGAAGCTTTCTTT. This encodes CASSVSVNTEAFF.

V is TRBV2 and J is TRBJ2-1, with 8 bases matching TRBD2. The CDR3 covers 17 residues. V lost 6 bases, J lost 6 bases, and 16 bases stayed unmatched. Looked up from germline, CDR1 is SNHLY and CDR2 is FYNNEI. The CDR3 is CASRDRLASRALNEQFF. The DNA for the CDR3 is TGTGCCAGCAGAGATCGACTAGCGTCAAGGGCCCTCAATGAGCAGTTCTTC.

The chain uses TRBV7-3 and TRBJ1-1; D perhaps matches TRBD1 (6 bases). CDR1 SGHTA and CDR2 FQGTGA come from the germline V gene. Trimming cost V 4 bases and J 1 base, with 10 bases left between them. The CDR3 covers 14 residues. The CDR3 region has the DNA TGTGCCAGCAGCTCCTTGGACAGGAACACTGAAGCTTTCTTT. The encoded protein is CASSSLDRNTEAFF.

The chain combines TRBV25-1 with TRBJ1-2; D unresolved. The CDR3 extends over 11 amino acids. V was clipped by 4 bases and J by 7 bases, with 7 bases between them. Germline V gene lookup returns CDR1 MGHDK and CDR2 SYGVNS. CDR3 region: CASSALSGYTF. For the CDR3, the DNA is TGTGCCAGCAGTGCCTTGAGTGGCTACACCTTC.

The genes are TRBV5-1 and TRBJ2-7; 9 bases line up with TRBD2. The trim removed 3 bases at V and 0 bases at J, leaving 4 bases unmatched. Germline V gene sequence: CDR1 SGHRS, CDR2 YFSETQ. This CDR3 region has 15 residues. CDR3 protein: CASSSSGTISYEQYF. The CDR3 DNA follows: TGCGCCAGCAGCTCTAGCGGGACTATCTCCTACGAGCAGTACTTC. Full variable domain (remainder filled in from reference TRBV5-1 and TRBJ2-7): KAGVTQTPRYLIKTRGQQVTLSCSPISGHRSVSWYQQTPGQGLQFLFEYFSETQRNKGNFPGRFSGRQFSNSRSEMNVSTLELGDSALYLCASSSSGTISYEQYFGPGTRLTVT.

The V call is TRBV6-5, the J call TRBJ2-1, with 9 bases matching TRBD2. J gave up 4 bases and V 4 bases, and 5 bases lay outside the gene matches. Germline V gene lookup returns CDR1 MNHEY and CDR2 SVGAGI. The CDR3 is 15 residues long. CDR3 in amino acids: CASSSLAGAYNEQFF. The CDR3 DNA reads TGTGCCAGCAGTTCCTTAGCGGGAGCTTACAATGAGCAGTTCTTC.

This clone showed up just a few times. The chain links TRBV5-5 to TRBJ1-2; D may be TRBD1 (6 bases). Germline V gene lookup returns CDR1 SGHKS and CDR2 YYEKEE (reference sequence). The germline V and J ends were trimmed by 1 base and 2 bases, with 15 bases remaining between them. The CDR3 has 16 amino acids. The CDR3 region is CASSLRGRGANYGYTF. In DNA, the CDR3 is TGTGCCAGCAGCTTGAGGGGCAGGGGTGCAAACTATGGCTACACCTTC.

This chain uses TRBV25-1 with TRBJ2-1; 7 nucleotides align to TRBD2. V shed 8 bases and J 6 bases; nucleotides not matched to a gene: 13. Germline CDR1 MGHDK, CDR2 SYGVNS. The CDR3 loop spans 15 amino acids. CDR3 sequence (DNA): TGTGCCAGCCGGCGCAGCGGGGTCTCTTTCAATGAGCAGTTCTTC. Translated, it gives CASRRSGVSFNEQFF.

This clone came up a few times. The CDR3 reads CASSLDRGGGNTIYF. CDR3 in DNA: TGTGCCAGCAGTTTAGACAGGGGAGGGGGAAACACCATATATTTT. V and J are TRBV27 and TRBJ1-3; 8 nucleotides align to TRBD1. Looked up from germline, CDR1 is MNHEY and CDR2 is SMNVEV (reference sequence). V trimming: 2 bases; J trimming: 4 bases; junction bases outside the gene matches: 4. The length of the CDR3 is 15 residues.

The rearrangement uses TRBV10-2 and TRBJ2-1; maybe TRBD2 (5 bases). The germline gives CDR1 WSHSY, CDR2 SAAADI. The CDR3 contains 16 residues. V was pared by 0 bases and J by 0 bases, with 9 bases between. CDR3 DNA sequence: TGCGCCAGCAGTGAGTCAGCGGTGGACTCCTACAATGAGCAGTTCTTC. Its protein product is CASSESAVDSYNEQFF.

This clone was detected a few times. V usage is TRBV4-1 and J usage is TRBJ1-5; 8 bases map to TRBD1. In germline, CDR1 is MGHRA, CDR2 YSYEKL. The junction had 3 bases not matched to a gene; V was cut back by 0 bases and J by 5 bases. The length of the CDR3 is 15 residues. The CDR3 loop is CASSQDPDRDQPQHF. Here the CDR3 DNA reads TGCGCCAGCAGCCAAGATCCGGACAGGGATCAGCCCCAGCATTTT.

This clone showed up just a few times. V is TRBV6-6 and J is TRBJ2-7; TRBD2 might be the D (7 bases). Per germline, CDR1 MNHNY and CDR2 SVGAGI (reference sequence). This CDR3 region has 15 residues. V was clipped by 6 bases and J by 2 bases, with 17 bases between them. The CDR3 protein is CASSPRGAPTYEQYF. CDR3 DNA: TGTGCCAGCAGCCCTCGGGGGGCTCCGACCTACGAGCAGTACTTC.

This clone was observed a few times. The CDR3 sequence is CASQDSQGPQHF. The DNA of the CDR3 is TGTGCCAGTCAGGACAGTCAAGGGCCCCAGCATTTT. The rearrangement links TRBV2 to TRBJ1-5; D is perhaps TRBD1 (6 bases). CDR1 is SNHLY, CDR2 FYNNEI, per germline. CDR3 length equals 12 residues. V gave up 9 bases and J gave up 9 bases, with 15 bases separating them.

This clone was observed a few times. The rearrangement joins TRBV5-4 to TRBJ2-1; a weak D match, TRBD2 (6 bases). The CDR3 covers 15 residues. V lost 0 bases to trimming and J lost 4 bases, with 11 bases between them. Per germline, CDR1 SGHNT and CDR2 YYREEE (reference sequence). The CDR3 bases are TGTGCCAGCAGCTTGGTAGCGGAGGGATACAATGAGCAGTTCTTC. Protein: CASSLVAEGYNEQFF.

This clone was found a few times. The chain recombines TRBV6-5 with TRBJ1-1, with unresolved D. V was cut by 2 bases and J by 0 bases, with 10 bases left in between. Germline-derived CDR1 and CDR2 are MNHEY and SVGAGI. The CDR3 spans 15 residues. CDR3 in amino acids: CASSYDSNMNTEAFF. CDR3 sequence (DNA): TGTGCCAGCAGTTACGACTCCAACATGAACACTGAAGCTTTCTTT.